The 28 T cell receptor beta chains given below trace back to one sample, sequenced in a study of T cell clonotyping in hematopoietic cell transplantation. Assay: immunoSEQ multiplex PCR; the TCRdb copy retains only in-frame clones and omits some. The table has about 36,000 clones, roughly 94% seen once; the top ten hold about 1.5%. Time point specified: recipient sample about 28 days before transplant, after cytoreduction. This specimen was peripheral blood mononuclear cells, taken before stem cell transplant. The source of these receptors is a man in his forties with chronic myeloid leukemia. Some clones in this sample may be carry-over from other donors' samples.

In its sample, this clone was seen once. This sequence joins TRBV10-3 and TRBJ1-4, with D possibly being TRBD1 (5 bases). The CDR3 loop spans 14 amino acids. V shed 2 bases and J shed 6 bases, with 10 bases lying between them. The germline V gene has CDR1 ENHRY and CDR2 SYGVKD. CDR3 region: CAISEGRGDEKLFF. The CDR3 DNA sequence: TGTGCCATCAGTGAGGGACGGGGGGATGAAAAACTGTTTTTT.

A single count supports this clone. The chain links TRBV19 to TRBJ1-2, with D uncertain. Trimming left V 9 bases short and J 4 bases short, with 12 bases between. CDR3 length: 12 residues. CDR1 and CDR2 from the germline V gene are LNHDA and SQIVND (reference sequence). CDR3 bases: TGTGCCAGCCGAACCGCGTTCTATGGCTACACCTTC. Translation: CASRTAFYGYTF.

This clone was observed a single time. The CDR3 nucleotides are TGTGCCAGCAGTGAAAGACAGTTTAATGAAAAACTGTTTTTT. Its protein product is CASSERQFNEKLFF. The genes are TRBV6-1 and TRBJ1-4; tentatively, D is TRBD1 (5 bases). The CDR3 is made up of 14 amino acids. Between the trimmed V and J ends, which lost 2 bases and 4 bases, there was a span of 8 bases. Germline loops: CDR1 MNHNS, CDR2 SASEGT.

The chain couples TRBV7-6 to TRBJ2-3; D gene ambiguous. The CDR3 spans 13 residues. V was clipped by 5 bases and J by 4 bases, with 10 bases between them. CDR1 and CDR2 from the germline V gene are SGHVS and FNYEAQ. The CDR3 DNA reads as TGTGCCAGCAGCATCCGCCGTGCAGATACGCAGTATTTT. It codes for CASSIRRADTQYF. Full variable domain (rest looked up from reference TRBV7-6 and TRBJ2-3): GAGVSQSPRYKVTKRGQDVALRCDPISGHVSLYWYRQALGQGPEFLTYFNYEAQQDKSGLPNDRFSAERPEGSISTLTIQRTEQRDSAMYRCASSIRRADTQYFGPGTRLTVL.

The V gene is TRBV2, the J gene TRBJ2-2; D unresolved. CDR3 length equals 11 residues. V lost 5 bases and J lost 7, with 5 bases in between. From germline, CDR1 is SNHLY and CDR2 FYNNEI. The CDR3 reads CASSLNGELFF. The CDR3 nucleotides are TGTGCCAGCAGTCTCAACGGGGAGCTGTTTTTT.

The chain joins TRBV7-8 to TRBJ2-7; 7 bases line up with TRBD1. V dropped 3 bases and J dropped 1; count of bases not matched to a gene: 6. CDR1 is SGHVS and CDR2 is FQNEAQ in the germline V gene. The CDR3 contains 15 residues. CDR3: CASSFKQGPSYEQYF. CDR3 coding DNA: TGTGCCAGCAGCTTCAAACAGGGGCCATCCTACGAGCAGTACTTC.

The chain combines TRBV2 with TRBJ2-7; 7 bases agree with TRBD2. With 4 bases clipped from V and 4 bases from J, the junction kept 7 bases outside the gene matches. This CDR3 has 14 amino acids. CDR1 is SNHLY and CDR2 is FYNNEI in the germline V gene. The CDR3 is CASSVGTGGYEQYF. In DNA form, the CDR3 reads TGTGCCAGCAGTGTAGGGACGGGAGGATACGAGCAGTACTTC.

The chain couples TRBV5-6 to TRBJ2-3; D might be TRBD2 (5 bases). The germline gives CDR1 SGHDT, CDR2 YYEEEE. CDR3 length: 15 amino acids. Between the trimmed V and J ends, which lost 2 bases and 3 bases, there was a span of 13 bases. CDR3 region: CASSLIGEGTDTQYF. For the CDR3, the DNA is TGTGCCAGCAGCTTAATCGGGGAAGGTACAGATACGCAGTATTTT.

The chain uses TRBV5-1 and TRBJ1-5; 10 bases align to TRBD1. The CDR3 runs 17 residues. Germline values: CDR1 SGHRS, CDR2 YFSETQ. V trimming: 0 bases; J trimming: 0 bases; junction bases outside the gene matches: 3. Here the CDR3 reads CASSLEGQGISNQPQHF. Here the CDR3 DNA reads TGCGCCAGCAGCTTGGAGGGACAGGGGATTAGCAATCAGCCCCAGCATTTT.

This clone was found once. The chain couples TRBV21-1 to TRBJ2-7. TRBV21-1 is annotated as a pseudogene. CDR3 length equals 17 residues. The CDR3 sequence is CASSKTPSDGGNYEQYF. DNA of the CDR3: TGTGCCAGCAGCAAAACGCCGTCGGACGGTGGCAACTACGAGCAGTACTTC.

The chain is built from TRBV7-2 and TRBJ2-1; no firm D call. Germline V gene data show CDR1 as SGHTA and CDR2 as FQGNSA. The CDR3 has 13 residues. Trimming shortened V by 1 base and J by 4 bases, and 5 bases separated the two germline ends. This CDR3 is CASSLDQYNEQFF. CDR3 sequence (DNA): TGTGCCAGCAGCTTAGACCAATACAATGAGCAGTTCTTC.

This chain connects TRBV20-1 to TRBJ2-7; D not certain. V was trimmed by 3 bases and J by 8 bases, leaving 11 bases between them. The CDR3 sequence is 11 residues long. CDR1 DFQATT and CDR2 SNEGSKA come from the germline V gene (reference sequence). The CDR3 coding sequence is TGCAGTGCTAGTTTCGAGGTCCAGCAGTACTTC. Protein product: CSASFEVQQYF.

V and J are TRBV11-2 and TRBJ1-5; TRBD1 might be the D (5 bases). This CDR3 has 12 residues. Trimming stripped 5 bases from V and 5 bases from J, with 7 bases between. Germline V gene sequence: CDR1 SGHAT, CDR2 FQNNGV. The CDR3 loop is CASSMGDQPQHF. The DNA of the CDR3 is TGTGCCAGCAGCATGGGGGATCAGCCCCAGCATTTT.

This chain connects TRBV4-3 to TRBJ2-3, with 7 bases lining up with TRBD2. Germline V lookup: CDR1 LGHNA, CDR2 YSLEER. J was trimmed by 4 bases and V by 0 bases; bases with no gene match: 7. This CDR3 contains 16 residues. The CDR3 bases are TGCGCCAGCAGCCAAGAGCCGGGACGGGGGGCAGATACGCAGTATTTT. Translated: CASSQEPGRGADTQYF.

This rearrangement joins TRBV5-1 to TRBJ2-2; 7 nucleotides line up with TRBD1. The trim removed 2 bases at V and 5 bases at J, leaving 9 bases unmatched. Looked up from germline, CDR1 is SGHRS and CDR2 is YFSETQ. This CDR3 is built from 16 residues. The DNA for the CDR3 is TGCGCCAGCAGCTTTCCCGGGCCCAGGGGGACCGGGGAGCTGTTTTTT. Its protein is CASSFPGPRGTGELFF.

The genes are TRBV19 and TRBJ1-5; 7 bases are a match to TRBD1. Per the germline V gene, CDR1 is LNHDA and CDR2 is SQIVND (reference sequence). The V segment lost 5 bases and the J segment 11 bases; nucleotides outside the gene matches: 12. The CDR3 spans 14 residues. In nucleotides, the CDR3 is TGTGCCAGTAGTTCCGGACAGGCCCCGGTAGCCCAGCATTTT. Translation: CASSSGQAPVAQHF.

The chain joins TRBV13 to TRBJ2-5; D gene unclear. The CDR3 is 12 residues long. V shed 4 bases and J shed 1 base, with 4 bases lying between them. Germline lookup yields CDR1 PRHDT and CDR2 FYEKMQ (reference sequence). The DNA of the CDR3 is TGTGCCAGCAGCTCGTTCCAAGAGACCCAGTACTTC. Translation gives CASSSFQETQYF.

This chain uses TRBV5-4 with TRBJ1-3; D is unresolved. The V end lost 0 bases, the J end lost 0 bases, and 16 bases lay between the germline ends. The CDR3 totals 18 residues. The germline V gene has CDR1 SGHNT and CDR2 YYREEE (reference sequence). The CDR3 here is CASSLATERSISGNTIYF. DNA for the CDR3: TGTGCCAGCAGCTTGGCCACAGAGAGGAGCATCTCTGGAAACACCATATATTTT.

The CDR3 here is CASSLTPTGGRDIAFF. The CDR3, as DNA: TGTGCCAGCAGTTTAACTCCTACAGGGGGCAGGGATATAGCTTTCTTT. The rearrangement uses TRBV27 and TRBJ1-1; TRBD1 matches 9 bases. V was pared by 2 bases and J by 10 bases, with 14 bases of the junction left unmatched. Germline lookup yields CDR1 MNHEY and CDR2 SMNVEV (reference sequence). The length of the CDR3 is 16 residues.

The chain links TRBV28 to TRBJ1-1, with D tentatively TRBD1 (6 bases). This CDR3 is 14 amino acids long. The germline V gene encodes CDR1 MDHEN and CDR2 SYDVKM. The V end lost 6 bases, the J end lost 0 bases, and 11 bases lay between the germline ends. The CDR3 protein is CASRPTGLNTEAFF. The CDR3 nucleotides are TGTGCCAGCAGGCCAACAGGGCTGAACACTGAAGCTTTCTTT.

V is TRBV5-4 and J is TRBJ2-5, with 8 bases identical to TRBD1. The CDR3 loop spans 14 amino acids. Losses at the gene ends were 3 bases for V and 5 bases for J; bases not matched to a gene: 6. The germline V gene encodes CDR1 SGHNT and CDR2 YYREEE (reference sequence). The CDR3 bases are TGTGCCAGCAGCTCCTCAGGGGGCCGGGAGACCCAGTACTTC. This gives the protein CASSSSGGRETQYF.

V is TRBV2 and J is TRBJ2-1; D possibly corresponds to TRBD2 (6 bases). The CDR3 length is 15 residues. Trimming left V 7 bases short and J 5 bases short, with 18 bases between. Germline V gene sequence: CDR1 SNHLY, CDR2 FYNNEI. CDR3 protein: CASISSGDLNNEQFF. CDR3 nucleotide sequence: TGTGCCAGCATTTCCTCTGGGGACTTAAACAATGAGCAGTTCTTC.

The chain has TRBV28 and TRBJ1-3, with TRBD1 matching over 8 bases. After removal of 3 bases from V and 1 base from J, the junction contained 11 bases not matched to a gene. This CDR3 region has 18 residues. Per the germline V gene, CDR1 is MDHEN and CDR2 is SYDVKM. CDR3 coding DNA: TGTGCCAGCAGTTTGGGTACAGGGGGAATCTATTCTGGAAACACCATATATTTT. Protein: CASSLGTGGIYSGNTIYF.

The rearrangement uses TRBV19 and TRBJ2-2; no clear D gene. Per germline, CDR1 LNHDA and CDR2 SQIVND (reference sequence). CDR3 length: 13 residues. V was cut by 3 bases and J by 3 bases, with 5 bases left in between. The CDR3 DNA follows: TGTGCCAGTAGTATTACCTACACCGGGGAGCTGTTTTTT. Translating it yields CASSITYTGELFF.

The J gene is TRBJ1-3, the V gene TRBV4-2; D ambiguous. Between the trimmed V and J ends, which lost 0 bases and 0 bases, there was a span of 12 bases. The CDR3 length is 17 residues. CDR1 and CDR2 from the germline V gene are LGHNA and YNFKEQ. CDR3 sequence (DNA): TGTGCCAGCAGCCAAGATTCCGGGCAGAGCTCTGGAAACACCATATATTTT. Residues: CASSQDSGQSSGNTIYF.

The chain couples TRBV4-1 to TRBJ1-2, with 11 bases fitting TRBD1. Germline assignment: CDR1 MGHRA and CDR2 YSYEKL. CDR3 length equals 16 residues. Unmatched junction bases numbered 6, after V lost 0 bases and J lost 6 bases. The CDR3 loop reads CASSQDPEDRGHGYTF. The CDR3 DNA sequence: TGCGCCAGCAGCCAAGATCCAGAGGACAGGGGGCATGGCTACACCTTC.

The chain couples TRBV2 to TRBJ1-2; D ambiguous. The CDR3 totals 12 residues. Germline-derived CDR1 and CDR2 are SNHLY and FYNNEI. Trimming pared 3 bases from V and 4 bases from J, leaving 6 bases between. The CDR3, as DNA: TGTGCCAGCAGTGAGGGGAGCTATGGCTACACCTTC. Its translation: CASSEGSYGYTF. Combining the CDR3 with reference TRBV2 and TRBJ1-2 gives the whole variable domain EPEVTQTPSHQVTQMGQEVILRCVPISNHLYFYWYRQILGQKVEFLVSFYNNEISEKSEIFDDQFSVERPDGSNFTLKIRSTKLEDSAMYFCASSEGSYGYTFGSGTRLTVV.

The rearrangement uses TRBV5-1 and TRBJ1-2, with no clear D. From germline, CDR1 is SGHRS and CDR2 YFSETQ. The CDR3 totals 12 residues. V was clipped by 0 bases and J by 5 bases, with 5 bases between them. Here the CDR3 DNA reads TGCGCCAGCAGCTTGGACACGTATGGCTACACCTTC. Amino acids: CASSLDTYGYTF.